This entry lists 20 T cell receptor beta chains sequenced from one sample in a study of graft-versus-host responses after intestinal transplantation. From the graft tissue, intraepithelial and lamina propria lymphocytes were released through processing. Sequencing was performed with immunoSEQ multiplex PCR; in TCRdb, only in-frame clones are kept and a portion is missing. The repertoire includes around 21,000 clones, roughly 78% of them detected once, and 8% to 9.5% sits in the top ten. The sample here was ileum tissue, taken around 20 days after intestinal transplant. Receptors were obtained from a human patient who received an intestinal transplant, so some T cells may come from the graft donor.

The V call is TRBV7-2, the J call TRBJ2-7; the D is unclear. The CDR3 sequence is 12 residues long. V was cut by 4 bases and J by 12 bases, with 16 bases left in between. Germline loops: CDR1 SGHTA, CDR2 FQGNSA. CDR3 in DNA: TGTGCCAGCAGCTCAGACCGAAGAAGAGGGTACTTC. As protein: CASSSDRRRGYF.

V usage is TRBV7-8 and J usage is TRBJ2-7; D is possibly TRBD1 (6 bases). Germline CDR1 SGHVS, CDR2 FQNEAQ. The CDR3 is 16 amino acids. Trimming cost V 1 base and J 9 bases, with 22 bases left between them. The DNA of the CDR3 is TGTGCCAGCAGCTTAGGGGTACAGGGAGAATTGAGGGGGCAGTACTTC. Translating it yields CASSLGVQGELRGQYF.

The chain recombines TRBV6-1 with TRBJ2-3, with 16 positions matching TRBD2. The trim removed 4 bases at V and 11 bases at J, leaving 12 bases unmatched. The CDR3 is 17 residues long. Germline V gives CDR1 MNHNS, CDR2 SASEGT. CDR3 in DNA: TGTGCCAGCAGTGCCTCCCAGGGACTAGCGGGAGGGCCTTGGCAGTATTTT. Translating gives CASSASQGLAGGPWQYF.

The gene calls are TRBV6-1 and TRBJ1-3; D is unresolved. Germline V gives CDR1 MNHNS, CDR2 SASEGT. The CDR3 is 15 amino acids. Deletions cut 0 bases from V and 0 bases from J, with 6 bases between. The CDR3 here is CASSEAADSGNTIYF. CDR3 in DNA: TGTGCCAGCAGTGAAGCCGCAGACTCTGGAAACACCATATATTTT.

On this clone: A much larger clone sits a single nucleotide away, making a read error possible. CDR3: CASSFDRGYEQYF. The CDR3 DNA reads as TGTGCCAGCAGCTTCGACAGGGGCTACGAGCAGTACTTC. V usage is TRBV7-3 and J usage is TRBJ2-7; 8 bases line up with TRBD1. V lost 3 bases and J lost 3; bases outside the gene matches: 1. This CDR3 is 13 amino acids long. Germline CDR1 and CDR2: SGHTA and FQGTGA.

The CDR3 here is CASSQEGGGGIYEQYF. CDR3 bases: TGTGCCAGCAGCCAAGAGGGCGGGGGGGGCATCTACGAGCAGTACTTC. The chain is built from TRBV4-2 and TRBJ2-7; 9 bases fit TRBD2. V trimming: 0 bases; J trimming: 3 bases; junction bases outside the gene matches: 6. Germline CDR1 is LGHNA and CDR2 is YNFKEQ. This CDR3 is 16 amino acids long.

This clone was counted between two and nine times. The V gene is TRBV4-1, the J gene TRBJ2-5; weak D call: TRBD1 (5 bases). CDR3 length: 15 amino acids. V lost 0 bases and J lost 0, with 8 bases in between. The germline V gene has CDR1 MGHRA and CDR2 YSYEKL. The CDR3 reads CASSQEDRNQETQYF. The CDR3 DNA reads TGCGCCAGCAGCCAAGAAGACAGAAACCAAGAGACCCAGTACTTC.

The chain recombines TRBV29-1 with TRBJ2-7, with 8 bases fitting TRBD1. Germline V lookup: CDR1 SQVTM, CDR2 ANQGSEA. The CDR3 is made up of 14 amino acids. J gave up 5 bases and V 6 bases, and 12 bases lay outside the gene matches. The CDR3 DNA reads as TGCAGCGTACATGATCTCAGGGGGCTCGACGAGCAGTACTTC. Residues: CSVHDLRGLDEQYF.

This clone was seen more than once but under ten times. The chain employs TRBV6-5 and TRBJ1-3; no firm D call. The germline V gene encodes CDR1 MNHEY and CDR2 SVGAGI. The CDR3 contains 12 residues. The germline V and J ends were trimmed by 5 bases and 6 bases, with 8 bases remaining between them. The CDR3 is CASSPDLNTIYF. The CDR3 nucleotides read TGTGCCAGCAGTCCGGACTTAAACACCATATATTTT.

The chain carries TRBV28 and TRBJ2-2; the D gene is possibly TRBD2 (5 bases). The CDR3 contains 14 residues. Germline-derived CDR1 and CDR2 are MDHEN and SYDVKM. V lost 3 bases and J 1 base, leaving 6 bases between the germline ends. This CDR3 is CASSFGMNTGELFF. The CDR3 DNA reads TGTGCCAGCAGTTTCGGGATGAACACCGGGGAGCTGTTTTTT.

The chain combines TRBV25-1 with TRBJ1-2, with 8 bases lining up with TRBD1. Germline CDR1 MGHDK, CDR2 SYGVNS. This CDR3 contains 14 residues. Losses at the gene ends were 7 bases for V and 3 bases for J; bases not matched to a gene: 7. CDR3 protein: CASIRQGRDYGYTF. CDR3 DNA: TGTGCCAGCATTAGACAGGGGCGGGACTATGGCTACACCTTC.

This clone appeared a few times. The chain combines TRBV7-6 with TRBJ2-3; TRBD2 aligns across 14 bases. Germline V CDR1 and CDR2: SGHVS, FNYEAQ. Germline trimming cut 4 bases from V and 1 base from J; bases unmatched to any gene: 7. The CDR3 is 18 residues long. For the CDR3, the DNA is TGTGCCAGCAGCTCATCCGGGACTAGCGGGAGTGGCACAGATACGCAGTATTTT. Residues: CASSSSGTSGSGTDTQYF.

The rearrangement links TRBV6-5 to TRBJ1-1; D is unclear. The CDR3 is 13 residues long. V lost 6 bases, J lost 1 base, and 9 bases lay in between. Germline V CDR1 and CDR2: MNHEY, SVGAGI. CDR3 DNA: TGTGCCAGCAGCTTCAGTGAGAACACTGAAGCTTTCTTT. Protein: CASSFSENTEAFF.

This chain connects TRBV7-3 to TRBJ2-2; D is perhaps TRBD1 (5 bases). The CDR3 is made up of 14 amino acids. Germline assignment: CDR1 SGHTA and CDR2 FQGTGA. V was cut by 2 bases and J by 7 bases, with 11 bases left in between. DNA for the CDR3: TGTGCCAGCAGCTTACTAGGGGCAAGCGGGGAGCTGTTTTTT. This codes for CASSLLGASGELFF.

The gene calls are TRBV4-2 and TRBJ1-6, with 10 bases that match TRBD1. Germline CDR1 and CDR2: LGHNA and YNFKEQ. Trimming cost V 4 bases and J 6 bases; bases outside gene matches: 9. The CDR3 loop spans 17 amino acids. Written as DNA, the CDR3 is TGTGCCAGCAGCCGTACCGGGACAGGGGTCCCTAATTCACCCCTCCACTTT. It translates to CASSRTGTGVPNSPLHF.

This clone was counted only a few times. The chain couples TRBV19 to TRBJ2-7; 8 nucleotides agree with TRBD1. V lost 3 bases, J lost 3 bases, and 4 bases stayed unmatched. The CDR3 totals 14 residues. Germline CDR1 LNHDA, CDR2 SQIVND (reference sequence). The CDR3 region is CASSIGQGNYEQYF. The DNA of the CDR3 is TGTGCCAGTAGTATCGGACAGGGCAACTACGAGCAGTACTTC.

This clone was observed a single time. V and J are TRBV11-2 and TRBJ2-7, with D unresolved. This CDR3 contains 15 residues. Germline CDR1 is SGHAT and CDR2 is FQNNGV. V lost 1 base, J lost 0 bases, and 10 bases lay in between. The CDR3 DNA reads as TGTGCCAGCAGCTTAGGAGTTCACGCCTCCTACGAGCAGTACTTC. It codes for CASSLGVHASYEQYF. The whole variable domain, remainder taken from reference TRBV11-2 and TRBJ2-7, is EAGVAQSPRYKIIEKRQSVAFWCNPISGHATLYWYQQILGQGPKLLIQFQNNGVVDDSQLPKDRFSAERLKGVDSTLKIQPAKLEDSAVYLCASSLGVHASYEQYFGPGTRLTVT.

This chain uses TRBV5-1 with TRBJ2-5; TRBD2 matches 10 bases. V trimming: 5 bases; J trimming: 5 bases; junction bases outside the gene matches: 9. This CDR3 is built from 15 residues. Germline V lookup: CDR1 SGHRS, CDR2 YFSETQ. CDR3 nucleotide sequence: TGCGCCAGCAGGCCCAGCGGGGGGGCGTGGGAGACCCAGTACTTC. It encodes CASRPSGGAWETQYF. Together with reference TRBV5-1 and TRBJ2-5, the CDR3 gives the full variable domain: KAGVTQTPRYLIKTRGQQVTLSCSPISGHRSVSWYQQTPGQGLQFLFEYFSETQRNKGNFPGRFSGRQFSNSRSEMNVSTLELGDSALYLCASRPSGGAWETQYFGPGTRLLVL.

The sample holds a few counts of this clone. The chain carries TRBV6-1 and TRBJ1-3, with a possible D match to TRBD1 (5 bases). The CDR3 sequence is 15 residues long. Germline-derived CDR1 and CDR2 are MNHNS and SASEGT. Deletions cut 1 base from V and 4 bases from J, with 11 bases between. This chain's CDR3 is CASSEGTSPGNTIYF. CDR3 bases: TGTGCCAGCAGTGAAGGGACAAGTCCCGGAAACACCATATATTTT.

In nucleotides, the CDR3 is TGTGCCAGCAGCGTAGATGGGCCCCCTGGAAACACCATATATTTT. Translating it yields CASSVDGPPGNTIYF. The chain joins TRBV9 to TRBJ1-3; D gene ambiguous. CDR1 and CDR2 (germline): SGDLS, YYNGEE. The ends were cut back, 0 bases at V and 2 bases at J, with 9 bases in the middle. The CDR3 has 15 amino acids.